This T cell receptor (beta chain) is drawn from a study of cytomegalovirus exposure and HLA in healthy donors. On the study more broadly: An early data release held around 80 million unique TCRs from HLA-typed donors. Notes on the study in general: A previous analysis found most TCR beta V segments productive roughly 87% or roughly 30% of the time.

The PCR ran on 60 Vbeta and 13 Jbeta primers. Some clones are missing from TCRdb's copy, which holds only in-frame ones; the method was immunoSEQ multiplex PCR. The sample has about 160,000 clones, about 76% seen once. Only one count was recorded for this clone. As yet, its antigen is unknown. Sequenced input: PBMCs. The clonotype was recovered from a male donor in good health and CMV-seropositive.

CDR3 protein: CASSTNTGVRETQYF. CDR3 DNA sequence: TGTGCCAGCAGCACCAACACAGGGGTGCGAGAGACCCAGTACTTC. This sequence joins TRBV7-6 and TRBJ2-5, with TRBD1 matching over 7 bases. J was trimmed by 4 bases and V by 5 bases; bases with no gene match: 10. The CDR3 has 15 amino acids. The germline V gene encodes CDR1 SGHVS and CDR2 FNYEAQ.